This passage covers 24 T cell receptor beta chains from one sample sequenced in a study of T-cell reconstitution after alpha-beta-depleted transplantation in children. The authors prepared the TCRbeta library with unique molecular identifiers. TCRdb fed the PCR reads into MiXCR, producing one record per CDR3 protein. The table shows roughly 590,000 distinct CDR3 sequences, with roughly 15% occurring only once. The source material was PBMCs from the stem cell graft donor, sampled from the stem cell graft. All receptors derive from a human donor who donated a stem cell graft to a child with acute myeloid leukemia.

In this sample, this clonotype turned up many times. This chain joins TRBV12-3 or TRBV12-4 and TRBJ1-1; unclear D gene. CDR3 size: 15 residues. V dropped 6 bases and J dropped 0 bases, with 14 bases sitting between them. CDR3 sequence (DNA): TGTGCCAGCAGCGACGCCGGCGGGGTGAACACTGAAGCTTTCTTT. Translating gives CASSDAGGVNTEAFF.

This clonotype was seen a few times. The gene calls are TRBV27 and TRBJ1-4; 12 bases fit TRBD1. This CDR3 is built from 16 residues. The V segment lost 5 bases and the J segment 5 bases; nucleotides outside the gene matches: 6. Germline CDR1 reads MNHEY; CDR2 reads SMNVEV (reference sequence). The CDR3 DNA is TGTGCCAGCAGTCCGCGGGACAGGGGGCGAAATGAAAAACTGTTTTTT. This encodes CASSPRDRGRNEKLFF.

This clonotype was found a few times. This sequence joins TRBV9 and TRBJ1-2; D unclear. Trimming shortened V by 0 bases and J by 2 bases, and 5 bases separated the two germline ends. From germline, CDR1 is SGDLS and CDR2 YYNGEE. The CDR3 runs 13 residues. Here the CDR3 reads CASSVGINYGYTF. The DNA for the CDR3 is TGTGCCAGCAGCGTAGGTATCAACTATGGCTACACCTTC.

This clonotype was found many times. The chain is built from TRBV20-1 and TRBJ2-2; no reliable D call. The CDR3 extends over 15 amino acids. With 0 bases removed from V and 5 bases from J, the gap between germline ends came to 13 bases. Germline V gene lookup returns CDR1 DFQATT and CDR2 SNEGSKA (reference sequence). The CDR3 DNA reads TGCAGTGCTAGAGATCCCCTCCTAGGGACCGGGGAGCTGTTTTTT. Protein sequence: CSARDPLLGTGELFF.

This clonotype was picked up a small number of times. The rearrangement links TRBV5-5 to TRBJ2-1; D might be TRBD1 (6 bases). The CDR3 is made up of 15 amino acids. V gave up 2 bases and J gave up 4 bases, with 13 bases separating them. Germline CDR1 reads SGHKS; CDR2 reads YYEKEE (reference sequence). The CDR3 reads CASSFPGAAYNEQFF. Written as DNA, the CDR3 is TGTGCCAGCAGCTTTCCAGGGGCAGCATACAATGAGCAGTTCTTC.

The sample holds many counts of this clonotype. The chain combines TRBV6-1 with TRBJ1-2, with no clear D. The CDR3 sequence is 13 residues long. From germline, CDR1 is MNHNS and CDR2 SASEGT. V was trimmed by 5 bases and J by 4 bases, leaving 11 bases between them. CDR3: CASSPVNSYGYTF. CDR3 DNA sequence: TGTGCCAGCAGTCCCGTGAACTCCTATGGCTACACCTTC.

This clonotype was seen ten or more times. The chain joins TRBV5-5 to TRBJ2-1; TRBD2 matches 12 bases. Germline CDR1 reads SGHKS; CDR2 reads YYEKEE (reference sequence). The CDR3 is 15 residues long. Germline trimming cut 4 bases from V and 6 bases from J; bases unmatched to any gene: 5. CDR3 sequence reads: CASSGLAGNLNEQFF. CDR3 coding DNA: TGTGCCAGCAGCGGACTAGCGGGGAACCTCAATGAGCAGTTCTTC.

This clonotype was seen more than once but under ten times. As DNA, the CDR3 is TGCGCCAGCAGCCAGCCAGGGGGTACCGACTATGGCTACACCTTC. This translates into CASSQPGGTDYGYTF. V and J are TRBV4-1 and TRBJ1-2; 7 bases map to TRBD1. Germline V gene sequence: CDR1 MGHRA, CDR2 YSYEKL. V lost 3 bases and J lost 3; bases outside the gene matches: 7. The length of the CDR3 is 15 residues.

A single count supports this clonotype. The gene calls are TRBV20-1 and TRBJ2-7, with a weak D call TRBD1 (5 bases). Trimming pared 3 bases from V and 2 bases from J, leaving 11 bases between. Germline-derived CDR1 and CDR2 are DFQATT and SNEGSKA (reference sequence). CDR3 size: 13 residues. CDR3 sequence: CSASKGSPYEQYV. CDR3 in DNA: TGCAGTGCTAGTAAGGGGTCCCCCTACGAGCAGTACGTC.

The table lists this clonotype with many counts. The rearrangement links TRBV7-2 to TRBJ1-2; TRBD1 might be the D (5 bases). With 2 bases removed from V and 4 bases from J, the gap between germline ends came to 11 bases. The V gene's germline CDR1 is SGHTA and CDR2 FQGNSA. The CDR3 runs to 14 residues. CDR3 sequence reads: CASSLRPDTYGYTF. The CDR3 coding sequence is TGTGCCAGCAGCTTAAGGCCGGACACCTATGGCTACACCTTC.

This clonotype has more than one count but fewer than ten. The rearrangement joins TRBV5-1 to TRBJ2-6; D might be TRBD2 (5 bases). In germline, CDR1 is SGHRS, CDR2 YFSETQ. V gave up 7 bases and J gave up 6 bases, with 11 bases separating them. The CDR3 is 13 residues long. This chain's CDR3 is CASGSGSANVLTF. CDR3 coding DNA: TGCGCCAGCGGCTCGGGGTCGGCCAACGTCCTGACTTTC. Together with reference TRBV5-1 and TRBJ2-6, the CDR3 gives the full variable domain: KAGVTQTPRYLIKTRGQQVTLSCSPISGHRSVSWYQQTPGQGLQFLFEYFSETQRNKGNFPGRFSGRQFSNSRSEMNVSTLELGDSALYLCASGSGSANVLTFGAGSRLTVL.

This clonotype has ten or more counts. The V gene is TRBV20-1, the J gene TRBJ2-1; 14 positions match TRBD2. Germline CDR1 DFQATT, CDR2 SNEGSKA (reference sequence). J was trimmed by 10 bases and V by 3 bases; bases with no gene match: 5. There are 14 residues in the CDR3. The CDR3, as DNA: TGCAGTGCTAGGACTAGCGGGGGGGCCAGGGAGCAGTTCTTC. The encoded protein is CSARTSGGAREQFF.

This clonotype was seen ten or more times. The gene calls are TRBV20-1 and TRBJ1-5; the match to TRBD1 covers 10 bases. This CDR3 region has 13 residues. CDR1 and CDR2 (germline): DFQATT, SNEGSKA (reference sequence). Trimming at V came to 7 bases and at J to 6 bases, leaving 6 bases not matched to a gene. In DNA, the CDR3 is TGCAGTGTTTTAGGACAGGGGGGTCAGCCCCAGCATTTT. Translation: CSVLGQGGQPQHF.

This clonotype was counted a few times. The chain employs TRBV12-3 or TRBV12-4 and TRBJ2-5; tentatively, D is TRBD1 (6 bases). Trimming pared 9 bases from V and 2 bases from J, leaving 7 bases between. The CDR3 runs 11 residues. The CDR3, as DNA: TGTGCCAGTGGACAGCAAGAGACCCAGTACTTC. It encodes CASGQQETQYF.

This clonotype was detected ten times or more. This sequence joins TRBV20-1 and TRBJ1-2, with D tentatively TRBD1 (5 bases). There are 12 residues in the CDR3. Trimming stripped 6 bases from V and 4 bases from J, with 12 bases between. CDR1 is DFQATT and CDR2 is SNEGSKA in the germline V gene (reference sequence). The CDR3 protein is CSAAGTSYGYTF. CDR3 DNA sequence: TGCAGTGCCGCAGGGACCAGCTATGGCTACACCTTC.

The rearrangement joins TRBV7-3 to TRBJ1-1; 7 nucleotides line up with TRBD1. V dropped 5 bases and J dropped 0; count of bases not matched to a gene: 18. Per germline, CDR1 SGHTA and CDR2 FQGTGA. The CDR3 consists of 19 residues. CDR3 coding DNA: TGTGCCAGCAGCCTCCGGGCGGCGGTGGGACAGAACATGAACACTGAAGCTTTCTTT. This gives the protein CASSLRAAVGQNMNTEAFF.

Points on this clonotype: Lacking the conserved final phenylalanine or tryptophan, this CDR3 likely reflects a read error. This sequence joins TRBV4-3 and TRBJ2-1, with 7 bases matching TRBD2. Germline CDR1 is LGHNA and CDR2 is YSLEER. The CDR3 consists of 14 residues. The V and J ends lost 1 base and 6 bases, in that order; junction bases with no gene match: 3. The CDR3 nucleotides are TGCGCCAGCAGCCAAGGGGGGGGAGGCAATGAGCAGTTCTGC. Translated: CASSQGGGGNEQFC.

This clonotype has ten or more counts. V and J are TRBV28 and TRBJ2-6; D not resolved. With 5 bases removed from V and 3 bases from J, the gap between germline ends came to 14 bases. Per germline, CDR1 MDHEN and CDR2 SYDVKM. This CDR3 region has 16 residues. The CDR3 DNA follows: TGTGCCAGCAGTATGGTGGGGTCGGGTGGGGCCAACGTCCTGACTTTC. As protein: CASSMVGSGGANVLTF.

Ten or more counts support this clonotype. The V gene is TRBV25-1, the J gene TRBJ1-2; no clear D. CDR3 length: 14 amino acids. Trimming cost V 3 bases and J 4 bases, with 12 bases left between them. In germline, CDR1 is MGHDK, CDR2 SYGVNS. Here the CDR3 reads CASSETVEGYGYTF. The CDR3 DNA is TGTGCCAGCAGTGAGACGGTTGAGGGCTATGGCTACACCTTC.

There are many counts of this clonotype. The rearrangement uses TRBV6-5 and TRBJ1-3; D remains unclear. Trimming cost V 6 bases and J 2 bases, with 17 bases left between them. The CDR3 is 16 amino acids. Germline V gives CDR1 MNHEY, CDR2 SVGAGI. In nucleotides, the CDR3 is TGTGCCAGCAGCTTAAGGGAACCAAGAACTGGAAACACCATATATTTT. It translates to CASSLREPRTGNTIYF.

The rearrangement joins TRBV7-2 to TRBJ1-2, with 7 nucleotides matching TRBD1. CDR1 and CDR2 from the germline V gene are SGHTA and FQGNSA. CDR3 length: 16 amino acids. V gave up 3 bases and J gave up 5 bases; unmatched junction bases: 12. CDR3 residues: CASSFSSGGEVYGYTF. CDR3 bases: TGTGCCAGCAGCTTTTCTTCAGGGGGGGAAGTATATGGCTACACCTTC.

This clonotype was observed at least ten times. J is TRBJ1-6 and V is TRBV7-2; D perhaps matches TRBD1 (5 bases). Trimming stripped 6 bases from V and 8 bases from J, with 17 bases between. The CDR3 is 15 amino acids. The germline CDR1 and CDR2 sequences are SGHTA and FQGNSA. CDR3 sequence (DNA): TGTGCCAGCAGACGACAGACCGTTGCTGATTCACCCCTCCACTTT. Protein sequence: CASRRQTVADSPLHF.

This clonotype was counted ten times or more. The chain has TRBV10-2 and TRBJ2-5, with 11 bases aligning to TRBD1. There are 14 residues in the CDR3. Germline V CDR1 and CDR2: WSHSY, SAAADI. Trimming removed 8 bases from V and 5 bases from J; junction bases left unmatched: 7. CDR3 amino acids: CASGRTGGRETQYF. CDR3 nucleotide sequence: TGCGCCAGCGGACGGACAGGGGGCAGGGAGACCCAGTACTTC.

This chain joins TRBV11-2 and TRBJ1-1; TRBD1 is a possible D gene (5 bases). The germline V gene has CDR1 SGHAT and CDR2 FQNNGV. This CDR3 is 18 amino acids long. Trimming removed 1 base from V and 1 base from J, with 19 bases in between. DNA of the CDR3: TGTGCCAGCAGCTTAGGTAGGGGCTTTATTGAAAAGAACACTGAAGCTTTCTTT. It translates to CASSLGRGFIEKNTEAFF.